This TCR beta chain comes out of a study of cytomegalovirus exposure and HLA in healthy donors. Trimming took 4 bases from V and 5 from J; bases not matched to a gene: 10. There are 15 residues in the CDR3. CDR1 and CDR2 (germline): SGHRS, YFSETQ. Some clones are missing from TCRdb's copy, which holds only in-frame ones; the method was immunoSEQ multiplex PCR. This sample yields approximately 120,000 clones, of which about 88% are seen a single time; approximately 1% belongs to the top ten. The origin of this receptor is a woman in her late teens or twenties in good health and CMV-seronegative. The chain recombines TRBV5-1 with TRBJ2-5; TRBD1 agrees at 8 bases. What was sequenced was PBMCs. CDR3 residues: CASSTLQGGWETQYF. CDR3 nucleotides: TGCGCCAGCAGCACACTACAGGGGGGATGGGAGACCCAGTACTTC. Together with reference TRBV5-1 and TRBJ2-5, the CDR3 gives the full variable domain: KAGVTQTPRYLIKTRGQQVTLSCSPISGHRSVSWYQQTPGQGLQFLFEYFSETQRNKGNFPGRFSGRQFSNSRSEMNVSTLELGDSALYLCASSTLQGGWETQYFGPGTRLLVL.